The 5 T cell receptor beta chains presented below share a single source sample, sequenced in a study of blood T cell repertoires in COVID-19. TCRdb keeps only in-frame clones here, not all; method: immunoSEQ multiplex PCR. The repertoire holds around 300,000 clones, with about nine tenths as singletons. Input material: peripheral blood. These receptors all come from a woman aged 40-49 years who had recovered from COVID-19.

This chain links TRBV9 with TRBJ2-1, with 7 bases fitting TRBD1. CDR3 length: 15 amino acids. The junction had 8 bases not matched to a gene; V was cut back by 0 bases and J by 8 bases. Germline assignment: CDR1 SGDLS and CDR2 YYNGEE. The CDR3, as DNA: TGTGCCAGCAGCGTAGGAACAGGGGTTTTGTATGAGCAGTTCTTC. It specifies CASSVGTGVLYEQFF.

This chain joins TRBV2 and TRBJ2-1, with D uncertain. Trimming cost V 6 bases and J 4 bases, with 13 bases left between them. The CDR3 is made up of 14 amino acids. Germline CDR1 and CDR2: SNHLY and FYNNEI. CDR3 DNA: TGTGCCAGCAGAGCTACCCCTTCTTACAATGAGCAGTTCTTC. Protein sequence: CASRATPSYNEQFF. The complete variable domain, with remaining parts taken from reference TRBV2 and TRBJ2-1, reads EPEVTQTPSHQVTQMGQEVILRCVPISNHLYFYWYRQILGQKVEFLVSFYNNEISEKSEIFDDQFSVERPDGSNFTLKIRSTKLEDSAMYFCASRATPSYNEQFFGPGTRLTVL.

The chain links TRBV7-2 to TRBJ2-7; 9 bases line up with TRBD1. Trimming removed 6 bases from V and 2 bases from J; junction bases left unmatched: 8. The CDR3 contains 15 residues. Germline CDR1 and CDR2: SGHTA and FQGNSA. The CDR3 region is CASSTGQGTTYEQYF. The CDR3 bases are TGTGCCAGCAGTACAGGACAGGGGACCACCTACGAGCAGTACTTC.

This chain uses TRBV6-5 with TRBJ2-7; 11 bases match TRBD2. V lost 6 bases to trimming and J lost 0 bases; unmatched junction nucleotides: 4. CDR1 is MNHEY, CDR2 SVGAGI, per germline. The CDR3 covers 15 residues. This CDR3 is CASRRGTSGSYEQYF. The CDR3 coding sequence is TGTGCCAGCAGACGCGGGACTAGCGGCTCCTACGAGCAGTACTTC.

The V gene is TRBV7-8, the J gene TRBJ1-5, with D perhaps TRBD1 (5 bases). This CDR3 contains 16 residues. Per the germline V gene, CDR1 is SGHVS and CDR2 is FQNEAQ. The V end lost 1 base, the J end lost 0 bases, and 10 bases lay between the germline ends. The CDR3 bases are TGTGCCAGCAGCTTAGTTGGCAGGGATAGCAATCAGCCCCAGCATTTT. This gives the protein CASSLVGRDSNQPQHF.